Below, one T cell receptor beta chain is given with its context. The sample originates from a study of PD-1 blockade in classical Hodgkin lymphoma. Study as a whole: Treatment was intravenous nivolumab, 3 mg/kg every 2 weeks, until progression.

The CDR3 length is 13 residues. Germline V gives CDR1 SQVTM, CDR2 ANQGSEA. Germline trimming cut 2 bases from V and 8 bases from J; bases unmatched to any gene: 5. Clones were sequenced by immunoSEQ multiplex PCR, and TCRdb holds only the in-frame ones, with some missing. Here the sample spans about 110,000 clones, 80% to 90% being singletons. Brentuximab vedotin exposure varied among the patients, all of whom had relapsed after autologous stem cell transplantation. This TCR was sampled from a human donor with classical Hodgkin lymphoma. The sequencing here drew on peripheral blood mononuclear cells (PBMCs), taken before the second cycle of nivolumab. The rearrangement joins TRBV29-1 to TRBJ2-1; 8 nucleotides align to TRBD2. The CDR3 loop reads CSVERSGIDEQFF. In DNA, the CDR3 is TGCAGCGTTGAACGTAGCGGGATCGATGAGCAGTTCTTC.